Sequencing of this TCR beta chain was carried out in a study of OX40 agonist ivuxolimab in advanced cancers. About the research overall: Prior anti-PD-1, anti-PD-L1 or anti-CTLA-4 therapy was allowed; 40% had some.

Profiling relied on immunoSEQ multiplex PCR, and the TCRdb table lists in-frame clones only, not all of them. The sample lists tens of thousands of clones; roughly 92% were seen once. Study-level findings and limits: Partial responders at 0.1-3.0 mg/kg had among the lowest clonal expansion. At 0.1 to 3.0 mg/kg, CD4+ and CD8+ blood T cells expanded clonally by week 6.

Notes on this clone: Its antigen is undetermined.

Autoimmune disease history or systemic immunosuppression excluded patients. Germline V gives CDR1 SGHRS, CDR2 YFSETQ. Trimming cost V 3 bases and J 4 bases, with 13 bases left between them. The CDR3 covers 15 residues. This TCR was sampled from an adult with an advanced solid tumor such as melanoma, head and neck, liver or kidney cancer. The sample in question was CD4+ or CD8+ T cells sorted from blood, obtained in a trial of the OX40 agonist ivuxolimab. The chain uses TRBV5-1 and TRBJ2-2, with no clear D. The CDR3 nucleotides are TGCGCCAGCAGCTCAACCGGAATAGGCACCGGGGAGCTGTTTTTT. It translates to CASSSTGIGTGELFF.